The clone carrying this TCR beta chain was counted a single time. Antigen: not known. Germline CDR1 and CDR2: LNHDA and SQIVND (reference sequence). The CDR3 spans 13 residues. J lost 9 bases, V lost 4 bases, and 7 bases had no gene match. This specimen belongs to a study of cytomegalovirus exposure and HLA in healthy donors. Study-level points and caveats: TCR beta sequences reportedly predicted most subjects' HLA-A and HLA-B alleles accurately. What a later analysis showed was that several of the most significant clusters appeared linked to common viral pathogens.

Each of the donors was a healthy bone marrow donor. Donors had nominal health at sampling but likely had unrecorded immune exposures. The study ran its PCR with 60 Vbeta and 13 Jbeta primers. TCRdb's copy holds only in-frame clones and misses some; the assay was immunoSEQ multiplex PCR. Of around 120,000 clones listed, around 77% are singletons. V is TRBV19 and J is TRBJ1-2, with 8 bases identical to TRBD1. The receptor was isolated from a human donor in good health. Sequenced input: PBMCs. In nucleotides, the CDR3 is TGTGCCAGTAGTAGCCGGGACAGGCGTCGCTACACCTTC. It translates to CASSSRDRRRYTF.